One and the same sample provided the 28 T cell receptor beta chains below, sequenced in a study of blood T cell repertoires in COVID-19. TCRdb's table, derived via immunoSEQ multiplex PCR, lists solely in-frame clones and lacks some. The table records some 37,000 clones, over 75% of them present only once. The sample comprised peripheral blood. All receptors derive from a woman aged 70 to 79 with acute or convalescent COVID-19.

This chain uses TRBV5-6 with TRBJ1-6, with D possibly being TRBD1 (5 bases). Germline CDR1 reads SGHDT; CDR2 reads YYEEEE. The germline V and J ends were trimmed by 1 base and 6 bases, with 14 bases remaining between them. This CDR3 has 16 residues. CDR3 bases: TGTGCCAGCAGCTTGACCCCGGAACAGGTTAATTCACCCCTCCACTTT. It codes for CASSLTPEQVNSPLHF.

The rearrangement joins TRBV11-2 to TRBJ2-4, with TRBD1 matching over 10 bases. CDR3 length equals 14 residues. The V gene end was trimmed by 1 base and the J gene end by 9 bases; junction bases not matched to a gene: 3. CDR1 is SGHAT, CDR2 FQNNGV, per germline. CDR3: CASSLAGTGVIQYF. CDR3 nucleotide sequence: TGTGCCAGCAGCTTAGCCGGGACAGGGGTCATTCAGTACTTC.

Only one count was recorded for this clone. The gene calls are TRBV30 and TRBJ1-4, with D unclear. V was shortened by 2 bases and J by 0 bases, with 7 bases between the two germline ends. CDR1 is GTSNPN, CDR2 SVGIG, per germline (reference sequence). The CDR3 has 14 amino acids. The CDR3 DNA sequence: TGTGCCTGGAGTTTCTCTGCAACTAATGAAAAACTGTTTTTT. Protein: CAWSFSATNEKLFF.

The chain uses TRBV29-1 and TRBJ2-3; 7 nucleotides line up with TRBD2. The CDR3 totals 14 residues. Germline loops: CDR1 SQVTM, CDR2 ANQGSEA. The ends lost 8 bases at V and 0 bases at J; junction bases unmatched: 8. The CDR3 coding sequence is TGCAGCTACTCTGGGGGGGGTAGCACAGATACGCAGTATTTT. This gives the protein CSYSGGGSTDTQYF.

The rearrangement links TRBV9 to TRBJ1-6; the D is unclear. The CDR3 consists of 16 residues. V was cut by 4 bases and J by 9 bases, with 20 bases left in between. Per the germline V gene, CDR1 is SGDLS and CDR2 is YYNGEE. CDR3 DNA sequence: TGTGCCAGCAGCCCAACCGGAGACTTAACGAGTTCACCCCTCCACTTT. Its translation: CASSPTGDLTSSPLHF. Looking up the rest from reference TRBV9 and TRBJ1-6 gives the full variable domain: DSGVTQTPKHLITATGQRVTLRCSPRSGDLSVYWYQQSLDQGLQFLIQYYNGEERAKGNILERFSAQQFPDLHSELNLSSLELGDSALYFCASSPTGDLTSSPLHFGNGTRLTVT.

The chain couples TRBV29-1 to TRBJ2-5; 9 bases are a match to TRBD1. This CDR3 spans 13 amino acids. Germline CDR1 reads SQVTM; CDR2 reads ANQGSEA. J gave up 4 bases and V 4 bases, and 4 bases lay outside the gene matches. The CDR3 nucleotides are TGCAGCGTTGCCGGGACAGGGAGAGAGACCCAGTACTTC. This encodes CSVAGTGRETQYF.

The chain links TRBV10-1 to TRBJ2-5, with a weak D call TRBD2 (6 bases). Trimming cost V 8 bases and J 2 bases, with 15 bases left between them. The CDR3 has 14 amino acids. Germline loops: CDR1 WNHNN, CDR2 SYGVQD (reference sequence). For the CDR3, the DNA is TGCGCCAGCGTCGACCGGGACTTTCAAGAGACCCAGTACTTC. This encodes CASVDRDFQETQYF.

This clone was seen just once. The chain recombines TRBV2 with TRBJ1-4; D not certain. The CDR3 covers 15 residues. V lost 6 bases, J lost 5 bases, and 16 bases lay in between. Germline V CDR1 and CDR2: SNHLY, FYNNEI. CDR3 loop: CASSRRHRGNEKLFF. The CDR3 DNA follows: TGTGCCAGCAGCCGACGTCACCGAGGGAATGAAAAACTGTTTTTT. Variable domain in full (rest from reference TRBV2 and TRBJ1-4): EPEVTQTPSHQVTQMGQEVILRCVPISNHLYFYWYRQILGQKVEFLVSFYNNEISEKSEIFDDQFSVERPDGSNFTLKIRSTKLEDSAMYFCASSRRHRGNEKLFFGSGTQLSVL.

This chain connects TRBV19 to TRBJ1-1; D ambiguous. The germline gives CDR1 LNHDA, CDR2 SQIVND (reference sequence). The CDR3 is made up of 13 amino acids. V lost 5 bases and J 4 bases, leaving 11 bases between the germline ends. This CDR3 reads CASSFTTGTEAFF. As DNA, the CDR3 is TGTGCCAGTAGTTTCACGACGGGCACTGAAGCTTTCTTT.

The chain has TRBV6-6 and TRBJ2-3; possibly TRBD1 for D (5 bases). V was pared by 7 bases and J by 9 bases, with 14 bases between. There are 12 residues in the CDR3. The V gene's germline CDR1 is MNHNY and CDR2 SVGAGI (reference sequence). The CDR3: CASNGARGTQYF. In DNA, the CDR3 is TGTGCCAGCAATGGGGCCCGTGGCACGCAGTATTTT.

This clone was seen just once. The chain combines TRBV7-9 with TRBJ1-4; D may be TRBD1 (6 bases). The ends were cut back, 5 bases at V and 7 bases at J, with 11 bases in the middle. The CDR3 totals 13 residues. CDR1 is SEHNR and CDR2 is FQNEAQ in the germline V gene (reference sequence). In nucleotides, the CDR3 is TGTGCCAGCAGCCTGGGGGCGGGTGAAAAACTGTTTTTT. Its translation: CASSLGAGEKLFF. Based on the CDR3 plus reference TRBV7-9 and TRBJ1-4, the full variable domain is DTGVSQNPRHKITKRGQNVTFRCDPISEHNRLYWYRQTLGQGPEFLTYFQNEAQLEKSRLLSDRFSAERPKGSFSTLEIQRTEQGDSAMYLCASSLGAGEKLFFGSGTQLSVL.

This clone was seen once. The chain carries TRBV5-4 and TRBJ2-2; D is perhaps TRBD2 (5 bases). Germline values: CDR1 SGHNT, CDR2 YYREEE (reference sequence). The CDR3 length is 18 residues. V gave up 0 bases and J gave up 0 bases, with 15 bases separating them. CDR3 protein: CASSLDREWAANTGELFF. The CDR3 coding sequence is TGTGCCAGCAGCTTGGATAGGGAGTGGGCCGCGAACACCGGGGAGCTGTTTTTT. Based on the CDR3 plus reference TRBV5-4 and TRBJ2-2, the full variable domain is ETGVTQSPTHLIKTRGQQVTLRCSSQSGHNTVSWYQQALGQGPQFIFQYYREEENGRGNFPPRFSGLQFPNYSSELNVNALELDDSALYLCASSLDREWAANTGELFFGEGSRLTVL.

The rearrangement links TRBV27 to TRBJ2-1; a possible D gene is TRBD2 (7 bases). CDR1 and CDR2 (germline): MNHEY, SMNVEV (reference sequence). V lost 5 bases and J 9 bases, leaving 14 bases between the germline ends. The CDR3 runs to 13 residues. The CDR3 DNA reads as TGTGCCAGCAGTGTGGGGGGGGCACTTGAGCAGTTCTTC. Translation: CASSVGGALEQFF.

The chain uses TRBV19 and TRBJ2-3, with D possibly TRBD1 on 6 matching bases. Germline loops: CDR1 LNHDA, CDR2 SQIVND (reference sequence). This CDR3 contains 15 residues. Between the trimmed V and J ends, which lost 3 bases and 2 bases, there was a span of 12 bases. This CDR3 reads CASSMGQIVTDTQYF. In nucleotides, the CDR3 is TGTGCCAGTAGTATGGGACAAATTGTCACAGATACGCAGTATTTT. The whole variable domain, remainder taken from reference TRBV19 and TRBJ2-3, is DGGITQSPKYLFRKEGQNVTLSCEQNLNHDAMYWYRQDPGQGLRLIYYSQIVNDFQKGDIAEGYSVSREKKESFPLTVTSAQKNPTAFYLCASSMGQIVTDTQYFGPGTRLTVL.

The V call is TRBV28, the J call TRBJ2-7; a weak D match, TRBD2 (5 bases). This CDR3 is 14 amino acids long. Germline CDR1 and CDR2: MDHEN and SYDVKM. V gave up 5 bases and J gave up 4 bases, with 15 bases separating them. The DNA of the CDR3 is TGTGCCAGCAGTGGATCGGGATTATTATACGAGCAGTACGTC. This translates into CASSGSGLLYEQYV.

The rearrangement joins TRBV28 to TRBJ2-7, with a tentative D call TRBD1 (6 bases). The CDR3 contains 13 residues. Germline V lookup: CDR1 MDHEN, CDR2 SYDVKM. Trimming removed 5 bases at V and 3 bases at J, with 11 bases between. CDR3 sequence: CASSPGAYYEQYV. CDR3 coding DNA: TGTGCCAGCAGTCCAGGGGCTTACTACGAGCAGTACGTC.

This clone was seen a few times. The genes are TRBV5-4 and TRBJ1-2; no clear D gene. Trimming took off 9 bases at V and 13 bases at J, with 19 bases between the two ends. The CDR3 is 11 amino acids. Germline V gene lookup returns CDR1 SGHNT and CDR2 YYREEE (reference sequence). CDR3 in amino acids: CAITGGPLLTF. The CDR3 DNA reads TGTGCCATTACGGGAGGCCCCCTCCTCACCTTC. Supplemented by reference TRBV5-4 and TRBJ1-2, the full variable domain reads ETGVTQSPTHLIKTRGQQVTLRCSSQSGHNTVSWYQQALGQGPQFIFQYYREEENGRGNFPPRFSGLQFPNYSSELNVNALELDDSALYLCAITGGPLLTFGSGTRLTVV.

The chain carries TRBV7-2 and TRBJ2-7; 9 bases are a match to TRBD1. J gave up 5 bases and V 5 bases, and 7 bases lay outside the gene matches. From germline, CDR1 is SGHTA and CDR2 FQGNSA. The CDR3 runs to 14 residues. The CDR3 loop reads CASSQSQGADEQYV. The DNA for the CDR3 is TGTGCCAGCAGCCAATCACAGGGGGCTGACGAGCAGTACGTC.

The sample holds one count of this clone. The CDR3 protein is CASSSLRAGVSYGYTF. The DNA for the CDR3 is TGTGCCAGCAGTTCTTTGCGGGCGGGCGTCAGCTATGGCTACACCTTC. The V call is TRBV27, the J call TRBJ1-2; D gene unclear. The CDR3 totals 16 residues. Germline V CDR1 and CDR2: MNHEY, SMNVEV (reference sequence). The ends were cut back, 4 bases at V and 4 bases at J, with 19 bases in the middle.

The V and J genes are TRBV6-5 and TRBJ2-2; D is perhaps TRBD2 (5 bases). The CDR3 loop spans 15 amino acids. Germline V gives CDR1 MNHEY, CDR2 SVGAGI. Trimming took off 8 bases at V and 0 bases at J, with 13 bases between the two ends. The CDR3 nucleotides read TGTGCCAGCGCCCCCGGGATTACGAACACCGGGGAGCTGTTTTTT. Protein product: CASAPGITNTGELFF.

This clone showed up just once. The chain couples TRBV11-3 to TRBJ2-1; a possible D gene is TRBD2 (5 bases). The germline V gene encodes CDR1 SGHNT and CDR2 YENEEA. The CDR3 totals 15 residues. V lost 8 bases, J lost 6 bases, and 20 bases lay in between. CDR3 DNA sequence: TGTGCCAGCGCACCTAGTCCGGGAAGAGGCAATGAGCAGTTCTTC. It translates to CASAPSPGRGNEQFF.

The chain is built from TRBV11-3 and TRBJ2-2; 7 bases match TRBD1. Germline trimming cut 5 bases from V and 1 base from J; bases unmatched to any gene: 7. The CDR3 length is 16 residues. Germline V gives CDR1 SGHNT, CDR2 YENEEA. CDR3 nucleotides: TGTGCCAGCAGCCCGCCCGGGACAGTGAACACCGGGGAGCTGTTTTTT. As protein: CASSPPGTVNTGELFF. The full variable domain, in which reference TRBV11-3 and TRBJ2-2 provide the parts outside the CDR3, is EAGVVQSPRYKIIEKKQPVAFWCNPISGHNTLYWYLQNLGQGPELLIRYENEEAVDDSQLPKDRFSAERLKGVDSTLKIQPAELGDSAVYLCASSPPGTVNTGELFFGEGSRLTVL.

The chain links TRBV6-1 to TRBJ1-5; D is uncertain. V gave up 1 base and J gave up 3 bases, with 7 bases separating them. Germline CDR1 is MNHNS and CDR2 is SASEGT. This CDR3 has 14 amino acids. The CDR3 sequence: CASSEGRVNQPQHF. The DNA for the CDR3 is TGTGCCAGCAGTGAAGGGAGAGTCAATCAGCCCCAGCATTTT.

The chain links TRBV9 to TRBJ1-1, with unresolved D. From germline, CDR1 is SGDLS and CDR2 YYNGEE. Trimming took 2 bases from V and 8 from J, leaving 13 bases between them. The CDR3 extends over 13 amino acids. The CDR3 nucleotides read TGTGCCAGCAGCGTCGGGGAGCGTGCCGAAGCTTTCTTT. Its translation is CASSVGERAEAFF.

This clone has just a few counts. The chain links TRBV9 to TRBJ2-1; TRBD2 aligns across 7 bases. The CDR3 sequence is 15 residues long. Trimming cost V 3 bases and J 6 bases; bases outside gene matches: 9. The germline V gene encodes CDR1 SGDLS and CDR2 YYNGEE. The CDR3 coding sequence is TGTGCCAGCAGCGGAGAAGGGACTATCGGCAATGAGCAGTTCTTC. Its translation is CASSGEGTIGNEQFF.

The rearrangement uses TRBV5-1 and TRBJ2-1, with D perhaps TRBD2 (5 bases). With 0 bases removed from V and 2 bases from J, the gap between germline ends came to 9 bases. Germline values: CDR1 SGHRS, CDR2 YFSETQ. The CDR3 has 15 amino acids. CDR3 amino acids: CASSLDGGTYNEQFF. DNA of the CDR3: TGCGCCAGCAGCTTGGACGGAGGAACCTACAATGAGCAGTTCTTC.

This chain joins TRBV19 and TRBJ2-5; D is uncertain. The germline V and J ends were trimmed by 0 bases and 6 bases, with 17 bases remaining between them. The CDR3 consists of 16 residues. CDR1 is LNHDA and CDR2 is SQIVND in the germline V gene (reference sequence). CDR3 DNA sequence: TGTGCCAGTAGTATAGATCACGGCCGTGCTAGGAAGACCCAGTACTTC. Translating it yields CASSIDHGRARKTQYF.

J is TRBJ2-1 and V is TRBV7-3; 14 bases fit TRBD2. After removal of 5 bases from V and 10 bases from J, the junction contained 7 bases not matched to a gene. Germline V lookup: CDR1 SGHTA, CDR2 FQGTGA. The CDR3 is made up of 15 amino acids. In DNA, the CDR3 is TGTGCCAGCAGCCCGACTAGCGGGAGGGCCGAGGAGCAGTTCTTC. Translating gives CASSPTSGRAEEQFF.